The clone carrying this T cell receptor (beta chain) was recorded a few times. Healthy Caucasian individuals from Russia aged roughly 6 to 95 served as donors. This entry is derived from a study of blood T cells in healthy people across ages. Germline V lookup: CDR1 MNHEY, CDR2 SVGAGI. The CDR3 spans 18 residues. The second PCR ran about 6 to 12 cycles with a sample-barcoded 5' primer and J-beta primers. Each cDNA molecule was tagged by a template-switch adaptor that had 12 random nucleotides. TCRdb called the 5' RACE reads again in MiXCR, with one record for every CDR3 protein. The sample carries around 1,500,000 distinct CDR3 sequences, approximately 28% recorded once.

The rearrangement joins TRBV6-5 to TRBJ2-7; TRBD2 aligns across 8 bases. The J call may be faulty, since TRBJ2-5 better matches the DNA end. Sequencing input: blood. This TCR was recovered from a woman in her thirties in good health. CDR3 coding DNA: TGTGCCAGCAGTTACTCCGGGTCGCGGGAGGCATTCCAAGAGACCCAGTACTTC. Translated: CASSYSGSREAFQETQYF.